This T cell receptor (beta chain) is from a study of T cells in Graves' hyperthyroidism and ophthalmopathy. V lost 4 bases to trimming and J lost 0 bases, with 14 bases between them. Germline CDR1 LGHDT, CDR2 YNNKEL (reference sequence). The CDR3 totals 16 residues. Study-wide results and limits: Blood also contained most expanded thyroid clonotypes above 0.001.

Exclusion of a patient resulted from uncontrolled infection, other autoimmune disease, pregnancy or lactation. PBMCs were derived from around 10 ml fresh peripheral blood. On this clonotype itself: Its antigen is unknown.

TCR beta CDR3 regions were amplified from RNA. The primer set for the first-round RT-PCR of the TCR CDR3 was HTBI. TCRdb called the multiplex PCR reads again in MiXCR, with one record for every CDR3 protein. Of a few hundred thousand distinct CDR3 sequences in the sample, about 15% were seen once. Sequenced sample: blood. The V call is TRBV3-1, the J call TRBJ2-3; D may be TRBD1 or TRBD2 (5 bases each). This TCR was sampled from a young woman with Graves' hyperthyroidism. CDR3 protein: CASSLGADMSTDTQYF. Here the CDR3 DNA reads TGTGCCAGCAGCCTCGGAGCGGACATGAGCACAGATACGCAGTATTTT.